The 15 T cell receptor beta chains below were found in one sample sequenced in a study of breast tumors, draining lymph nodes, adjacent tissues. The lymph nodes were axillary draining lymph nodes from breast cancer patients. TCRdb used MiXCR to reprocess the multiplex PCR reads, holding one entry per CDR3 protein. The repertoire holds some 130,000 distinct CDR3 sequences, with 20% to 25% as singletons. Sequencing was performed on axillary lymph node tissue. Every receptor here comes from a female donor with breast cancer. Some clones in this sample may be carry-over from other donors' samples.

For this clonotype: This may arise from a read error, as a much more abundant clone is one base away. The chain is built from TRBV10-2 and TRBJ2-5, with a tentative D call TRBD1 (6 bases). The CDR3 is 12 amino acids. The ends were cut back, 10 bases at V and 4 bases at J, with 13 bases in the middle. Germline assignment: CDR1 WSHSY and CDR2 SAAADI. The CDR3 bases are TGCGCCACCCGGACAGTACGAGAGACCCAGTACTTC. Protein sequence: CATRTVRETQYF.

This clonotype appeared a few times. CDR3 amino acids: CASSVDSPSGVLDEQFF. In DNA, the CDR3 is TGTGCCAGCAGCGTAGACTCCCCTAGCGGGGTTTTGGATGAGCAGTTCTTC. The chain combines TRBV9 with TRBJ2-1; 9 positions agree with TRBD2. Germline CDR1 and CDR2: SGDLS and YYNGEE. The CDR3 has 17 amino acids. V was pared by 0 bases and J by 8 bases, with 12 bases of the junction left unmatched. The entire variable domain, with the rest obtained from reference TRBV9 and TRBJ2-1, is as follows: DSGVTQTPKHLITATGQRVTLRCSPRSGDLSVYWYQQSLDQGLQFLIQYYNGEERAKGNILERFSAQQFPDLHSELNLSSLELGDSALYFCASSVDSPSGVLDEQFFGPGTRLTVL.

This clonotype was counted ten times or more. The chain combines TRBV25-1 with TRBJ2-3, with 8 positions matching TRBD1. V shed 9 bases and J 5 bases; nucleotides not matched to a gene: 7. The CDR3 has 13 residues. The germline CDR1 and CDR2 sequences are MGHDK and SYGVNS. DNA of the CDR3: TGTGCCAGTGCGGGACAGGTCCGAGATACGCAGTATTTT. Encoded protein: CASAGQVRDTQYF.

This clonotype was seen ten or more times. This chain connects TRBV6-1 to TRBJ1-2; 9 nucleotides agree with TRBD1. V lost 8 bases to trimming and J lost 1 base; unmatched junction nucleotides: 11. The V gene's germline CDR1 is MNHNS and CDR2 SASEGT. There are 16 residues in the CDR3. The CDR3 bases are TGTGCCAGCCTACCGGGACAGGGCTCACTTAACTATGGCTACACCTTC. Translation gives CASLPGQGSLNYGYTF.

Only a few counts were recorded for this clonotype. The rearrangement links TRBV28 to TRBJ1-4; D gene unclear. The V gene's germline CDR1 is MDHEN and CDR2 SYDVKM. The V and J ends lost 3 bases and 0 bases respectively, with 8 bases between them. The CDR3 has 15 residues. CDR3 nucleotides: TGTGCCAGCAGTTTTTCTGGGACAACTAATGAAAAACTGTTTTTT. Residues: CASSFSGTTNEKLFF.

This clonotype was counted between two and nine times. The chain has TRBV6-1 and TRBJ1-2, with a tentative D call TRBD1 (6 bases). Germline values: CDR1 MNHNS, CDR2 SASEGT. The CDR3 totals 18 residues. The germline V and J ends were trimmed by 2 bases and 4 bases, with 23 bases remaining between them. The CDR3, as DNA: TGTGCCAGCAGTGAAAAGGACAGCCTGAGGGCGCCAGGCTATGGCTACACCTTC. It yields the protein CASSEKDSLRAPGYGYTF.

This clonotype was found many times. The chain has TRBV10-3 and TRBJ2-1; tentative D call: TRBD1 (6 bases). Trimming left V 2 bases short and J 8 bases short, with 13 bases between. This CDR3 has 14 amino acids. The germline V gene has CDR1 ENHRY and CDR2 SYGVKD. CDR3 residues: CAISEGGAGYEQFF. The CDR3 DNA is TGTGCCATCAGTGAGGGGGGCGCAGGGTATGAGCAGTTCTTC.

Ten or more counts support this clonotype. The chain uses TRBV6-5 and TRBJ2-2; 10 bases are a match to TRBD2. Germline loops: CDR1 MNHEY, CDR2 SVGAGI. CDR3 size: 15 residues. V was clipped by 6 bases and J by 6 bases; unmatched bases: 7. For the CDR3, the DNA is TGTGCCAGCAGGCGTTCCGGGACTAGCGCCGGGGAGCTGTTTTTT. Translation gives CASRRSGTSAGELFF.

In this sample, this clonotype turned up many times. The chain is built from TRBV7-2 and TRBJ2-1, with D possibly matching TRBD1 (6 bases). The germline V and J ends were trimmed by 4 bases and 7 bases, with 8 bases remaining between them. CDR3 length: 12 residues. Germline V gives CDR1 SGHTA, CDR2 FQGNSA. The CDR3 is CASSYTGNEQFF. The CDR3 DNA sequence: TGTGCCAGCAGCTACACAGGGAATGAGCAGTTCTTC.

This rearrangement joins TRBV3-1 to TRBJ2-2, with 7 bases that match TRBD2. CDR1 and CDR2 from the germline V gene are LGHDT and YNNKEL (reference sequence). The CDR3 loop spans 17 amino acids. Trimming cost V 1 base and J 1 base; bases outside gene matches: 6. The chain's CDR3 is CASSQAAGDLNTGELFF. The CDR3 coding sequence is TGTGCCAGCAGCCAAGCCGCGGGAGACTTGAACACCGGGGAGCTGTTTTTT. The entire variable domain, with the rest obtained from reference TRBV3-1 and TRBJ2-2, is as follows: DTAVSQTPKYLVTQMGNDKSIKCEQNLGHDTMYWYKQDSKKFLKIMFSYNNKELIINETVPNRFSPKSPDKAHLNLHINSLELGDSAVYFCASSQAAGDLNTGELFFGEGSRLTVL.

Remarks on this clonotype: Being one base from a much bigger clone, this may be a read error. A read error is likely, as this CDR3 ends without the conserved phenylalanine or tryptophan. V usage is TRBV19 and J usage is TRBJ2-7, with TRBD2 matching 9 bases. Germline V CDR1 and CDR2: LNHDA, SQIVND (reference sequence). This CDR3 has 14 residues. V shed 4 bases, J shed 2 bases, and the junction held 3 bases outside the gene matches. The CDR3 DNA sequence: TGTGCCAGTAGTAGGCTAGCGGGGACCTACGAGCAGTACATC. Protein: CASSRLAGTYEQYI.

This clonotype was seen repeatedly, ten times or more. The chain uses TRBV5-1 and TRBJ2-1, with 9 bases identical to TRBD2. The V gene's germline CDR1 is SGHRS and CDR2 YFSETQ. This CDR3 spans 12 amino acids. After removal of 5 bases from V and 15 bases from J, the junction contained 9 bases not matched to a gene. The CDR3 coding sequence is TGCGCCAGCAGATTCGCGGGAGGGCCAGCGTTCTTC. It encodes CASRFAGGPAFF. Based on the CDR3 plus reference TRBV5-1 and TRBJ2-1, the full variable domain is KAGVTQTPRYLIKTRGQQVTLSCSPISGHRSVSWYQQTPGQGLQFLFEYFSETQRNKGNFPGRFSGRQFSNSRSEMNVSTLELGDSALYLCASRFAGGPAFFGPGTRLTVL.

This clonotype has a single count. Since a much larger clone is just one base distant, this may be a read error. This chain links TRBV19 with TRBJ2-3; D is unresolved. The CDR3 has 15 residues. Germline lookup yields CDR1 LNHDA and CDR2 SQIVND (reference sequence). CDR3 sequence: CASSTPRTVTDTRYF. The DNA of the CDR3 is TGTGCCAGTAGTACCCCTAGGACGGTCACAGATACGCGGTATTTT.

In this sample, this clonotype turned up many times. This chain links TRBV7-6 with TRBJ1-3; 8 bases line up with TRBD1. The V and J ends lost 4 bases and 3 bases, in that order; junction bases with no gene match: 5. Germline assignment: CDR1 SGHVS and CDR2 FNYEAQ. CDR3 length equals 15 residues. CDR3 sequence: CASSSAGTGGNTIYF. The DNA of the CDR3 is TGTGCCAGCAGCTCCGCCGGGACAGGTGGAAACACCATATATTTT.

This clonotype was observed many times. CDR3 protein: CASRKSGQGNTGELFF. The CDR3 DNA follows: TGTGCCAGCAGAAAGTCGGGACAGGGGAACACCGGGGAGCTGTTTTTT. V and J are TRBV6-5 and TRBJ2-2; 9 positions agree with TRBD1. This CDR3 has 16 residues. V shed 6 bases, J shed 1 base, and the junction held 6 bases outside the gene matches. Germline V CDR1 and CDR2: MNHEY, SVGAGI.